One sample yielded the 8 T cell receptor beta chains listed below, sequenced in a study of blood T cell repertoires in COVID-19. The method was immunoSEQ multiplex PCR; TCRdb's version includes in-frame clones alone and lacks a portion of them. Of 310,000 or so clones in the sample, roughly 90% were seen once. The sample taken for sequencing was peripheral blood. The source is a man between 18 and 35 years old who had recovered from COVID-19.

The chain is built from TRBV7-3 and TRBJ2-2, with D tentatively TRBD2 (7 bases). V was shortened by 5 bases and J by 7 bases, with 17 bases between the two germline ends. In germline, CDR1 is SGHTA, CDR2 FQGTGA. The CDR3 covers 15 residues. The CDR3 DNA reads TGTGCCAGCAGCCCACAACCCGGGGGGCGCGGGGAGCTGTTTTTT. It is translated as CASSPQPGGRGELFF.

In its sample, this clone was seen once. This chain uses TRBV27 with TRBJ2-2; maybe TRBD1 (5 bases). This CDR3 is 14 amino acids long. CDR1 and CDR2 from the germline V gene are MNHEY and SMNVEV (reference sequence). The germline V and J ends were trimmed by 4 bases and 2 bases, with 8 bases remaining between them. The chain's CDR3 is CASSWGGNTGELFF. CDR3 DNA: TGTGCCAGCAGTTGGGGCGGCAACACCGGGGAGCTGTTTTTT.

This chain uses TRBV6-6 with TRBJ2-2; 8 bases align to TRBD2. Germline V CDR1 and CDR2: MNHNY, SVGAGI (reference sequence). V lost 2 bases, J lost 4 bases, and 6 bases stayed unmatched. This CDR3 has 16 amino acids. CDR3 nucleotides: TGTGCCAGCAGTTACCGCCTAGCGGGCGGCACCGGGGAGCTGTTTTTT. Its protein is CASSYRLAGGTGELFF.

The chain employs TRBV7-9 and TRBJ2-5; a possible D gene is TRBD2 (6 bases). This CDR3 region has 14 residues. V dropped 4 bases and J dropped 1 base, with 10 bases sitting between them. Per germline, CDR1 SEHNR and CDR2 FQNEAQ (reference sequence). The CDR3 nucleotides are TGTGCCAGCAGCTCGACTAGGCTCCAAGAGACCCAGTACTTC. Translation: CASSSTRLQETQYF.

This chain connects TRBV9 to TRBJ2-2; 8 bases map to TRBD2. Losses at the gene ends were 0 bases for V and 5 bases for J; bases not matched to a gene: 9. There are 17 residues in the CDR3. Germline-derived CDR1 and CDR2 are SGDLS and YYNGEE. The CDR3 reads CASSVVPSGSKTGELFF. The DNA for the CDR3 is TGTGCCAGCAGCGTAGTTCCGAGCGGGAGCAAGACCGGGGAGCTGTTTTTT.

This chain joins TRBV10-1 and TRBJ1-6; 7 bases are shared with TRBD1. CDR1 WNHNN and CDR2 SYGVQD come from the germline V gene (reference sequence). This CDR3 comprises 13 residues. With V trimmed by 9 bases and J by 8 bases, 7 bases remained unmatched. The CDR3 sequence: CASLGGRDSPLHF. The CDR3 DNA reads TGCGCCAGTCTAGGGGGCCGGGATTCACCCCTCCACTTT.

This chain connects TRBV14 to TRBJ1-1; TRBD1 agrees at 7 bases. Germline-derived CDR1 and CDR2 are SGHDN and FVKESK. This CDR3 has 15 residues. V lost 0 bases to trimming and J lost 0 bases; unmatched junction nucleotides: 1. The CDR3 region has the DNA TGTGCCAGCAGCCAAGACAGGGGGATGAACACTGAAGCTTTCTTT. It codes for CASSQDRGMNTEAFF.

This chain connects TRBV6-5 to TRBJ2-2; 7 nucleotides align to TRBD1. This CDR3 has 14 amino acids. Trimming removed 7 bases from V and 5 bases from J; junction bases left unmatched: 7. Germline V gene data show CDR1 as MNHEY and CDR2 as SVGAGI. CDR3 amino acids: CASISAGGTGELFF. In DNA, the CDR3 is TGTGCCAGCATTTCGGCAGGGGGAACCGGGGAGCTGTTTTTT.